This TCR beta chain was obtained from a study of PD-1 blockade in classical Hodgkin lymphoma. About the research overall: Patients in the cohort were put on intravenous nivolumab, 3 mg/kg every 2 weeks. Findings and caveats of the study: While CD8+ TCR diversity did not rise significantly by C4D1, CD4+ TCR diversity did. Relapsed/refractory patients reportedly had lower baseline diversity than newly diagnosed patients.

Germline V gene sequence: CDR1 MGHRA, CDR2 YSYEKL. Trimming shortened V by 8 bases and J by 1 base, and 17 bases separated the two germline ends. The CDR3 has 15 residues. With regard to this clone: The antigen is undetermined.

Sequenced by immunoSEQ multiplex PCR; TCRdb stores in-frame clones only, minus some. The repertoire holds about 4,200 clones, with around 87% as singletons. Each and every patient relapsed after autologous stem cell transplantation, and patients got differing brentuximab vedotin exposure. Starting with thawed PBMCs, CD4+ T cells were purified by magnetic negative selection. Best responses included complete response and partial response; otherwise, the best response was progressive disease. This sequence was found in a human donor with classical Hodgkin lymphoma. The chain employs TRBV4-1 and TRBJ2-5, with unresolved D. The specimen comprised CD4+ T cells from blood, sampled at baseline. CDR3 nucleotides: TGCGCCAGCGGGCAGATGGGGTTTGGCCAAGAGACCCAGTACTTC. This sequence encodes CASGQMGFGQETQYF.